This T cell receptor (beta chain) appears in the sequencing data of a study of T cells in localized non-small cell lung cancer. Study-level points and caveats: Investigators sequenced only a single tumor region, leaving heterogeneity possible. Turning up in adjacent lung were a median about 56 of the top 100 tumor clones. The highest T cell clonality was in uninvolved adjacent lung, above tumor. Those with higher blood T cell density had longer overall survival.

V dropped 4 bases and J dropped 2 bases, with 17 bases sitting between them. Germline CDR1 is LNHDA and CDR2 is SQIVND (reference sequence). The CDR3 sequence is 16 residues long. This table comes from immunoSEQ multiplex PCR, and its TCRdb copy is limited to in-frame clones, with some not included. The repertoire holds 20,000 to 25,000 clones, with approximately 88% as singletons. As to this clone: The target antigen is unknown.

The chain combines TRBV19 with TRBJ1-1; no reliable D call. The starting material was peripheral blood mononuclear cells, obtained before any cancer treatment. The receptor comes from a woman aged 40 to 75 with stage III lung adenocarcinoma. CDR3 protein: CASSRKSRPSNTEAFF. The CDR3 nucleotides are TGTGCCAGTAGTAGGAAATCCAGACCTAGCAACACTGAAGCTTTCTTT.